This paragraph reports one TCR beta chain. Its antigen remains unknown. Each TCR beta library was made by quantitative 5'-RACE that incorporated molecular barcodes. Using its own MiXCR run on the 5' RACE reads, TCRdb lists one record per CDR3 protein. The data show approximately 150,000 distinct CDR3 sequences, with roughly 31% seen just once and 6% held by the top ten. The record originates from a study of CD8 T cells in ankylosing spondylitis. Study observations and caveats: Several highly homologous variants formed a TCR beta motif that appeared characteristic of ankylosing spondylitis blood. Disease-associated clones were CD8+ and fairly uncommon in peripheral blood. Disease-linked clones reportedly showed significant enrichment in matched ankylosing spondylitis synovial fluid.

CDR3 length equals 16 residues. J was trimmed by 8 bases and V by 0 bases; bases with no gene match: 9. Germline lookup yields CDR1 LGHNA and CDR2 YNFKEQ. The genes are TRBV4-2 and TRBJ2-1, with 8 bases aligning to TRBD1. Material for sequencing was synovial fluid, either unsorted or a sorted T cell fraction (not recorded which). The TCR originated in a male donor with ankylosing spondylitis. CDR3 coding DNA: TGTGCCAGCAGCCAAGACACAGGGGGGAGGCAAGATGAGCAGTTCTTC. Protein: CASSQDTGGRQDEQFF.